Presented here are 5 T cell receptor beta chains from one specimen sequenced in a study of shared clonotypes between healthy human individuals. Sequencing used immunoSEQ multiplex PCR; TCRdb keeps in-frame clones, though not all of them. The repertoire holds more than 550,000 clones, with 90% as singletons. The sequencing input was memory CD8+ T cells from PBMCs. The subset was: CD45RO+ cells pooled with CCR7-negative TemRA cells. The receptor source for this set is a man aged 18 to 35 in good health. Some clones in this sample may be carry-over from other donors' samples.

This clone appeared a few times. This chain connects TRBV25-1 to TRBJ2-3; maybe TRBD2 (5 bases). Germline V gives CDR1 MGHDK, CDR2 SYGVNS. CDR3 length: 13 residues. The V end was cut by 9 bases, the J end by 0 bases, with 10 bases between. The CDR3 coding sequence is TGTGCCAGTTCGGAGGACAGCACAGATACGCAGTATTTT. Protein sequence: CASSEDSTDTQYF.

This sequence joins TRBV6-6 and TRBJ2-3, with D possibly being TRBD1 (6 bases). This CDR3 comprises 12 residues. CDR1 and CDR2 (germline): MNHNY, SVGAGI (reference sequence). Trimming cost V 7 bases and J 6 bases, with 11 bases left between them. The CDR3 DNA is TGTGCCAGCACCCAGGGGTTGGATACGCAGTATTTT. Protein product: CASTQGLDTQYF.

The chain couples TRBV27 to TRBJ2-6, with 8 positions matching TRBD1. This CDR3 comprises 17 residues. Germline CDR1 is MNHEY and CDR2 is SMNVEV (reference sequence). Trimming cost V 5 bases and J 4 bases; bases outside gene matches: 10. CDR3 nucleotides: TGTGCCAGCAGTCCCGCCCAGGGGGCGGACGGGGCCAACGTCCTGACTTTC. This translates into CASSPAQGADGANVLTF.

V usage is TRBV27 and J usage is TRBJ2-2; no clear D gene. The CDR3 loop spans 15 amino acids. Trimming cost V 0 bases and J 5 bases, with 10 bases left between them. Germline V lookup: CDR1 MNHEY, CDR2 SMNVEV (reference sequence). The CDR3 DNA sequence: TGTGCCAGCAGTTTATCCGGTTGGTGGACCGGGGAGCTGTTTTTT. The encoded protein is CASSLSGWWTGELFF.

With respect to this clone: No DNA is shown, since the ends of the CDR3 on it are uncertain; the CDR3 is the one TCRdb lists. This chain links TRBV27 with TRBJ2-4; the table's D gene call, TRBD1, was not cross checked with the DNA. Counting both end residues, the CDR3 totals 13 amino acids. Germline values: CDR1 MNHEY, CDR2 SMNVEV (reference sequence). Here the CDR3 reads CASSWGSGTGKYF.